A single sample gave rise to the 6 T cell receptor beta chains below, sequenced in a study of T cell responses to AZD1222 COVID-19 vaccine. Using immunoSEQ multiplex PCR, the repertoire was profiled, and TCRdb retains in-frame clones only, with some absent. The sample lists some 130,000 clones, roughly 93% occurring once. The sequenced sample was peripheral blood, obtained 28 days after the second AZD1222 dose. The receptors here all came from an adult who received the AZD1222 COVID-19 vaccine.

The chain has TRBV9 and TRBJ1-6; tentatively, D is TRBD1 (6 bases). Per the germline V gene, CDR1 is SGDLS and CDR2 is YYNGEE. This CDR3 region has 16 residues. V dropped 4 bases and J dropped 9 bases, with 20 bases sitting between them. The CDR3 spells CASSLAPTGSSSPLHF. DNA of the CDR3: TGTGCCAGCAGCCTAGCTCCAACAGGGTCAAGTTCACCCCTCCACTTT.

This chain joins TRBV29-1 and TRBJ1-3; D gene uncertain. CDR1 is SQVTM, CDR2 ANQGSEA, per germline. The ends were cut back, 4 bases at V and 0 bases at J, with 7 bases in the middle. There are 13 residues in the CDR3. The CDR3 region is CSVGMLSGNTIYF. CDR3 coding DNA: TGCAGCGTTGGAATGCTCTCTGGAAACACCATATATTTT.

The CDR3 sequence: CASSYENPRTNVLTF. CDR3 DNA: TGTGCCAGCAGTTACGAAAACCCTCGGACCAACGTCCTGACTTTC. The chain recombines TRBV6-5 with TRBJ2-6; no clear D gene. V gave up 2 bases and J gave up 8 bases, with 13 bases separating them. The CDR3 sequence is 15 residues long. CDR1 is MNHEY and CDR2 is SVGAGI in the germline V gene.

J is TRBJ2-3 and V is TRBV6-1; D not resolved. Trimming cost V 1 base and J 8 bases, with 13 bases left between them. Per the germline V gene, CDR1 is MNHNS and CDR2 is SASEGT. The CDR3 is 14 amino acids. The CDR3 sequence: CASSEGLTWGTQYF. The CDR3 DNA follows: TGTGCCAGCAGTGAAGGGCTAACCTGGGGTACGCAGTATTTT.

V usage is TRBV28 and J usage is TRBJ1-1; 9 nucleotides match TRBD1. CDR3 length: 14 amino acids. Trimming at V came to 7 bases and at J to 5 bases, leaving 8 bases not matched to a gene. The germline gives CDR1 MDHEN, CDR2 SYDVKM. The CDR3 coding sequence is TGTGCCAGCATGTCCGGGACAGGGTTTACTGAAGCTTTCTTT. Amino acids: CASMSGTGFTEAFF.

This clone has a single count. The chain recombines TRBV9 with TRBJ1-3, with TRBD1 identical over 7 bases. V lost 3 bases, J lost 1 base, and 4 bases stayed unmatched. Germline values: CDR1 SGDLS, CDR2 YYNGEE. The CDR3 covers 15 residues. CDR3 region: CASSEGGRSGNTIYF. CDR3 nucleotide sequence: TGTGCCAGCAGCGAAGGGGGCCGGTCTGGAAACACCATATATTTT. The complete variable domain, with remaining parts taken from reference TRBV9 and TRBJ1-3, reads DSGVTQTPKHLITATGQRVTLRCSPRSGDLSVYWYQQSLDQGLQFLIQYYNGEERAKGNILERFSAQQFPDLHSELNLSSLELGDSALYFCASSEGGRSGNTIYFGEGSWLTVV.